This T cell receptor beta chain was sequenced in a study of shared clonotypes between healthy human individuals. Per germline, CDR1 SGHTA and CDR2 FQGNSA. CDR3 size: 15 residues. V was trimmed by 6 bases and J by 8 bases, leaving 19 bases between them. This clone has a single count. Using immunoSEQ multiplex PCR, the repertoire was profiled, and TCRdb retains in-frame clones only, with some absent. The sample holds roughly 1 million clones; 65% to 75% are singletons and the top ten take over 1.3%. The rearrangement links TRBV7-2 to TRBJ2-2, with D maybe TRBD2 (6 bases). This clonotype was sampled from a man aged 18 to 29 in good health. The specimen sequenced was memory CD4+ T cells sorted from blood. Stated subset: CD45RA-negative fraction. CDR3 in amino acids: CASREGRWGVGELFF. The DNA of the CDR3 is TGTGCCAGCAGGGAGGGTCGCTGGGGCGTGGGGGAGCTGTTTTTT.